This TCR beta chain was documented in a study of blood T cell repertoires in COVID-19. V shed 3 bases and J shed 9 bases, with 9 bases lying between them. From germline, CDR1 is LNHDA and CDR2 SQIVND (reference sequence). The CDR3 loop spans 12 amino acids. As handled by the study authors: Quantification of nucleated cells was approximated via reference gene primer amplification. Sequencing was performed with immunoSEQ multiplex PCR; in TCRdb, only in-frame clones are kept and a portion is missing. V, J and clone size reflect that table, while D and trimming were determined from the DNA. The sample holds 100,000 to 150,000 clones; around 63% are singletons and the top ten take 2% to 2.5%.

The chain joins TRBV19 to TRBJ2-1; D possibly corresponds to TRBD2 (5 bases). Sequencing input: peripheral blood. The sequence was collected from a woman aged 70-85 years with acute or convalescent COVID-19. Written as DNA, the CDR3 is TGTGCCAGTAGTATTCGGGGTGGTGAGCAGTTCTTC. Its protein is CASSIRGGEQFF. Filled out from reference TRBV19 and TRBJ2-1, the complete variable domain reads DGGITQSPKYLFRKEGQNVTLSCEQNLNHDAMYWYRQDPGQGLRLIYYSQIVNDFQKGDIAEGYSVSREKKESFPLTVTSAQKNPTAFYLCASSIRGGEQFFGPGTRLTVL.